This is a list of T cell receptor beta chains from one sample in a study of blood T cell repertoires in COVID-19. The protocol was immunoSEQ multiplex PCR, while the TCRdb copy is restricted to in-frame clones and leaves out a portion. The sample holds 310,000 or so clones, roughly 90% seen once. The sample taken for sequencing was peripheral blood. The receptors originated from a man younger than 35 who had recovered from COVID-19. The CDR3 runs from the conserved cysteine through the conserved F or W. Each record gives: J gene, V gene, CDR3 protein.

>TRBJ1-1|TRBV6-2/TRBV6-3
CASSPQYTEAFF
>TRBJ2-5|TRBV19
CASSISTSGQETQYF
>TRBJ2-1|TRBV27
CASSTGLAYSYNEQFF
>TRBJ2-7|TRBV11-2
CASRLAPGQSYEQYF
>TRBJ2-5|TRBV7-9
CASSPGRGETQYF
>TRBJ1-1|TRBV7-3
CASSSMDRFKPNTEAFF
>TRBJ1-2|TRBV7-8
CASSVKTGVDNYGYTF
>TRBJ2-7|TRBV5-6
CASSGGTGGWYEQYF
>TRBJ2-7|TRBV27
CASLKAGEPYEQYF
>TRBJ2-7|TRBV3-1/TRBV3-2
CASSQELYLAGGNEQYF
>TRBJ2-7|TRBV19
CASSIFAGTYEQYF
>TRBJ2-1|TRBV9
CASSVATSGRIDEQFF
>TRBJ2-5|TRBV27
CASRGGAETQYF
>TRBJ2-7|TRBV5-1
CASSGDRAPYEQYF
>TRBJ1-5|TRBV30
CAWSGGMGNQPQHF
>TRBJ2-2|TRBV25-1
CASSEQNTGELFF
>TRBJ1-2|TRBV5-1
CASSLRGAPSMDGYTF
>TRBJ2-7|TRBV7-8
CASSLRQGSHEQYF
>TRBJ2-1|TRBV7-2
CASSLTSRDNEQFF
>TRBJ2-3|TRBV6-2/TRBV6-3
CASSPGLAGVSGTDTQYF
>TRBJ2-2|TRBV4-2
CASTGQGNTGELFF
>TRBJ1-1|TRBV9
CASSGWDRGNTEAFF
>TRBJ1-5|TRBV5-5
CASSPADRDNQPQHF
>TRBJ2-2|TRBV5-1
CASSAGTSGGGELFF
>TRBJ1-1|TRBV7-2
CASSLTVMNTEAFF
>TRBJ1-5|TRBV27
CASSFGGTGQPQHF
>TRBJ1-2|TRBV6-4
CASSALAAGKLVYTF
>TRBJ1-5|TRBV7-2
CASSPDRGNQPQHF
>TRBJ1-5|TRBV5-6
CASSFGGSNQPQHF
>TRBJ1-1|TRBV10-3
CAISDLAEAFF
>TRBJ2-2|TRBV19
CASSPGGATFTGELFF
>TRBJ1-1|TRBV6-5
CASSPRVDTEAFF
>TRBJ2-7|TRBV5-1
CASSWDRGSYEQYF
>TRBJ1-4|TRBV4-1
CASSVTGGPTNEKLFF
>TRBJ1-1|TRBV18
CASSPSSNTEAFF
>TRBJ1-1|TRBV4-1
CASSQSLAAVEAFF
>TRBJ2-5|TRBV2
CASSKQGSQETQYF
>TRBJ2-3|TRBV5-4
CASSLAALGPDTQYF
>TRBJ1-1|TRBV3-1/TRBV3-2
CASSQEAGKREAFF
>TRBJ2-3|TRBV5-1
CASSSVTHLGGTDTQYF
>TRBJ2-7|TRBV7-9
CASSPRDRVYEQYF
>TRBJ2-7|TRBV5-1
CASSLNTYEQYF
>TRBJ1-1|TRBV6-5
CASRFRGGATEAFF
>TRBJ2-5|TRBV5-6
CASSLRLQETQYF
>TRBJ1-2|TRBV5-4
CASSLGGVVRAPGNYGYTF
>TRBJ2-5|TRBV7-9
CASSSTGFGQETQYF
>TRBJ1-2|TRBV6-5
CASTEGQGHFYGYTF
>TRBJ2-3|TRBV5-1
CASSQTGVTDTQYF
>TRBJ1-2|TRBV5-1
CASSLRNSTNYGYTF
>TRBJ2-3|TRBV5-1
CASSLGAARGTDTQYF
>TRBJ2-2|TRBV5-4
CASSHHPIADANTGELFF
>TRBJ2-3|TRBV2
CASRRTSGVDTDTQYF
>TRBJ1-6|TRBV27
CASSVTSTGTDSPLHF